This paragraph covers one TCR beta chain sequence. This clonotype showed up just a few times. The antigen it recognizes is unknown. No base-level quality is on record; no much larger clone is a single base apart. The donors were roughly 40 Caucasian individuals from Russia, aged roughly 6 to 90 years, who were systemically healthy. Roughly 10 milliliters of peripheral blood were collected from each donor into EDTA-treated Vacutainer tubes. Ficoll-Paque density-gradient centrifugation was used to isolate PBMCs, with at least 6.5 million per sample. Trizol reagent was used to extract total RNA from PBMCs, with at least 6 micrograms per sample. For every donor, an aliquot of PBMCs went through flow cytometry to measure the percentages of naive CD45RAhigh/CD27high T cells. The sample is drawn from a study of blood T cells in healthy people across ages (dated by TCRdb to about 2015). As for the study more broadly: In model experiments, template switching captured about one uniquely barcoded TCR beta cDNA molecule for every two T cells. To track age-related changes in TCR beta repertoire diversity, the study relied on deep sequencing normalized with unique cDNA molecular identifiers. The donors were split into four age groups: young (average around 15 years), middle-aged (roughly 40), aged (approximately 60) and long-lived (82). For two donors (one aged 18 to 30 and one aged 80 or older), the study analyzed two additional independent replicas of 1 million unique cDNA reads from the same blood draw.

The library was made by 5' RACE. TCRdb shows the sequencer as Illumina HiSeq 2500. The second PCR ran for roughly 7 to 12 cycles and used a J-beta primer mix along with a sample-barcoded 5' primer. Each TCR beta cDNA molecule received a unique molecular identifier from a template-switch 5' adaptor carrying 12 random nucleotides. Each sample yielded at least 3 million CDR3-containing paired-end reads. The Mint cDNA synthesis kit, primed by a TRBC-specific oligonucleotide, was used to synthesize first-strand cDNA from all RNA. After uracil-DNA glycosylase treatment, a first 18-cycle PCR used universal primers M1SS and BC2_uni_R on all cDNA. Per the source publication's procedure: Normalization of each sample was performed by random selection of 1 million high-quality reads, each carrying a distinct molecular identifier. Reads sharing molecular identifiers were discarded rather than binned into consensus sequences. CDR3 identification, clonotype clustering and error correction used MiTCR with a Q25 quality threshold and the strictest error-elimination algorithm. Lower-bound total TCR beta diversity was estimated with a nonparametric unseen species model using Euler transformation. TCRdb applied fastp at Q25 and MiXCR to the public reads, then kept only in-frame beta chains. Entries are consolidated by CDR3 protein sequence, retaining the most common genes and DNA. The V and J calls reflect TCRdb's pipeline rather than the authors' work. For this sample there are 750,000 or so distinct CDR3 sequences; around 25% appear just once. The top ten hold roughly a tenth of the sample.

The investigation overall reported the following: Because donor CMV infection status was unknown, age-related changes in expanded clonotypes were potentially confounded. Total diversity estimates from one million sequenced T cells were considered lower bounds and underestimates. The long-lived group showed more naive CD4+ T cells, fewer expanded clones and increased TCR diversity than the aged group, suggesting age selection. Because profiling used bulk unsorted PBMCs, naive and antigen-experienced compartments could not be compared conclusively. As age increased, observed TCR beta diversity per million T cells dropped in a roughly linear way, and a significant reduction was already evident by age 40. Observed TCR beta diversity correlated strongly with the percentage of naive T cells measured by flow cytometry.

Germline trimming amounts to 4 bases on V and 5 bases on J, with 11 as the count of junction bases outside the gene matches. The CDR3 contains 16 residues, cysteine and phenylalanine counted. Only CDR3 DNA remains: 48 bases, in frame from the first base. The CDR1 and CDR2 encoded by the germline V gene are SGHRS and YFSETQ. The same sample was also used in a study of T cells of mothers and their children. The second study reports: Nine systemically healthy Caucasian individuals served as donors, namely three mothers together with their six children. cDNA synthesis used all of the extracted RNA, with 1.5 ug of RNA in each 15 ul reaction. In the second PCR, the M1S primer introduced both the sample barcodes and 2-4 random nucleotides. Over 8 million TCR beta CDR3 reads came from each mother, compared with around 3 million reads from each child. TCR recombination output is similarly shaped by thymic selection in related and unrelated pairs, with a minor effect exerted by inherited differences. Normalized repertoire overlap in related mother-child pairs was always slightly higher than in unrelated mother-child pairs, but the difference was never significant. With a sensitivity of 90 to 100 clones per million clonotypes, no persistent microchimeric T cell clones were detected. The study used deep NGS to compare TCR beta repertoires of mothers and children, seeking features distinguishing related mother-child pairs from unrelated individuals. On average, the children were around 11 +/- 4 years old, while the mothers were about 40 +/- 4 years old. After adapter ligation with NEBNext reagents, the libraries were sequenced on Illumina HiSeq 2000 with 100+100 nt paired-end reads. To prevent cross-contamination, the mother and child libraries were prepared a month apart and were sequenced in separate runs. For each donor, somewhere between roughly 450,000 and 2,000,000 distinct TCR beta clonotypes were identified. Naive TCR beta clonotypes were estimated from low-frequency clonotypes matched to each donor's FACS-determined naive share, without sorting.

Source material: blood. Recombination linked TRBV5-1 to TRBJ1-4; 7 bases in between match TRBD1. This receptor was obtained from a boy under 18 in good health. The nucleotides are TGCGCCAGCAGCAGGGGGACAGCTACTGGGAATGAAAAACTGTTTTTT. Its coded protein is CASSRGTATGNEKLFF.